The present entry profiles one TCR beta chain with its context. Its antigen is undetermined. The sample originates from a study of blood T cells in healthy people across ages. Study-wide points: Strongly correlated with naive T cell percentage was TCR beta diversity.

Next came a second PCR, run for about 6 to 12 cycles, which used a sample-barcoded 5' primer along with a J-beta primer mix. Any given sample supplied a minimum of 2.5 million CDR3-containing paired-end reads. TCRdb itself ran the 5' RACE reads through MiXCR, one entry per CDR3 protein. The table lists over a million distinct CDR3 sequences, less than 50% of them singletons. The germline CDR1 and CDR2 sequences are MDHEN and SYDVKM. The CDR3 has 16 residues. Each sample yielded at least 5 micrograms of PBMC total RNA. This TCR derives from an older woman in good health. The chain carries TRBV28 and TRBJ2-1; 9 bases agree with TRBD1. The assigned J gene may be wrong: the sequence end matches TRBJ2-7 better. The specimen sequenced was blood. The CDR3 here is CASSPEGQGIYNEQYF. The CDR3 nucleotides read TGTGCCAGCTCCCCAGAGGGACAGGGTATATACAATGAGCAGTACTTC.